Listed here are 9 T cell receptor beta chains from one sample, sequenced in a study of blood T cell repertoires in COVID-19 (dated by TCRdb to 2018 to 2020). The library was built by means of the immunoSEQ multiplex PCR assay. As stored in TCRdb, this immuneACCESS dataset retains in-frame rearrangements with V and J assigned. A fraction of the clones does not appear; measured against another copy, unresolved V genes explain less than half of the discrepancy, and the remainder lacks a known reason. Within this sample are about 310,000 clones, with around 92% of them counted one time only. In total, the top ten clones hold roughly 10% of the sample. The sequenced sample consisted of PBMCs or T cells enriched from blood (not recorded which). These receptors were taken from a woman between 25 and 40 years old who had recovered from COVID-19.

The chain uses TRBV9 and TRBJ2-7; D not certain. CDR1 SGDLS and CDR2 YYNGEE come from the germline V gene. The CDR3 runs to 15 residues. V dropped 4 bases and J dropped 3 bases, with 17 bases sitting between them. In DNA form, the CDR3 reads TGTGCCAGCAGCCTAACCTCCCAAGCGAACTACGAGCAGTACTTC. The encoded protein is CASSLTSQANYEQYF.

This clone was detected a few times. The chain is built from TRBV19 and TRBJ2-5; 10 bases agree with TRBD2. CDR3 length: 16 residues. CDR1 is LNHDA and CDR2 is SQIVND in the germline V gene (reference sequence). Germline trimming cut 2 bases from V and 5 bases from J; bases unmatched to any gene: 8. CDR3 in amino acids: CASSISLAGAGETQYF. CDR3 sequence (DNA): TGTGCCAGTAGTATATCCCTAGCGGGAGCAGGTGAGACCCAGTACTTC.

This clone was picked up one time. The junction shows a germline mismatch at one end, possibly a read error. The DNA for the CDR3 is TGTGCCAGCAGTGCTGTTTTCCGGTCGAACCCTGAAGCTTTCTTT. Translating it yields CASSAVFRSNPEAFF. The chain recombines TRBV2 with TRBJ1-1; no firm D call. Per germline, CDR1 SNHLY and CDR2 FYNNEI. The CDR3 sequence is 15 residues long.

The chain couples TRBV5-4 to TRBJ1-2, with D tentatively TRBD1 (5 bases). V lost 0 bases to trimming and J lost 8 bases, with 11 bases between them. Germline V gives CDR1 SGHNT, CDR2 YYREEE (reference sequence). The CDR3 runs 13 residues. The CDR3 DNA reads as TGTGCCAGCAGCTTGGAGGGGTATTTGGGCTACACCTTC. Its protein is CASSLEGYLGYTF. Supplemented by reference TRBV5-4 and TRBJ1-2, the full variable domain reads ETGVTQSPTHLIKTRGQQVTLRCSSQSGHNTVSWYQQALGQGPQFIFQYYREEENGRGNFPPRFSGLQFPNYSSELNVNALELDDSALYLCASSLEGYLGYTFGSGTRLTVV.

The genes are TRBV19 and TRBJ2-1, with D tentatively TRBD1 (6 bases). The V gene's germline CDR1 is LNHDA and CDR2 SQIVND (reference sequence). The length of the CDR3 is 15 residues. V gave up 2 bases and J gave up 7 bases, with 15 bases separating them. The CDR3 protein is CASSIFAGARNEQFF. CDR3 nucleotide sequence: TGTGCCAGTAGTATATTCGCAGGGGCAAGAAATGAGCAGTTCTTC.

The chain carries TRBV5-1 and TRBJ2-1; D might be TRBD1 (6 bases). Looked up from germline, CDR1 is SGHRS and CDR2 is YFSETQ. The CDR3 spans 15 residues. V gave up 2 bases and J gave up 8 bases, with 17 bases separating them. The CDR3 sequence is CASSLGGSRLYEQFF. The CDR3 nucleotides are TGCGCCAGCAGCTTAGGGGGATCAAGGTTATATGAGCAGTTCTTC.

The V and J genes are TRBV6-6 and TRBJ2-7; TRBD1 aligns across 9 bases. The germline gives CDR1 MNHNY, CDR2 SVGAGI (reference sequence). Trimming removed 6 bases from V and 5 bases from J; junction bases left unmatched: 5. The CDR3 covers 13 residues. In DNA, the CDR3 is TGTGCCAGCAGGCCTACAGGGGGCAACGAGCAGTACTTC. It codes for CASRPTGGNEQYF.

The V and J genes are TRBV18 and TRBJ1-5; TRBD1 agrees at 11 bases. J lost 2 bases, V lost 3 bases, and 6 bases had no gene match. This CDR3 contains 17 residues. Germline V gene data show CDR1 as KGHSH and CDR2 as LQKENI. The CDR3 region has the DNA TGTGCCAGCTCACCGGGACAGGGGGTGTTTGGCAATCAGCCCCAGCATTTT. Residues: CASSPGQGVFGNQPQHF. The full variable domain, rest sourced from reference TRBV18 and TRBJ1-5, is NAGVMQNPRHLVRRRGQEARLRCSPMKGHSHVYWYRQLPEEGLKFMVYLQKENIIDESGMPKERFSAEFPKEGPSILRIQQVVRGDSAAYFCASSPGQGVFGNQPQHFGDGTRLSIL.

The V call is TRBV3-1 (or the pseudogene TRBV3-2), the J call TRBJ1-2, with TRBD1 as a possible D gene (5 bases). Trimming pared 4 bases from V and 6 bases from J, leaving 12 bases between. Germline lookup yields CDR1 LGHDT and CDR2 YNNKEL (reference sequence). This CDR3 is 13 amino acids long. As DNA, the CDR3 is TGTGCCAGCAGCCGGAGACAGACGGATGGCTACACCTTC. Translation: CASSRRQTDGYTF.